The 15 T cell receptor beta chains below were found in one sample sequenced in a study of blood T cell repertoires in COVID-19. Here immunoSEQ multiplex PCR was the method, and the copy in TCRdb shows in-frame clones only, minus some. The table shows under 85,000 clones, with around 89% occurring only once. Sequencing was done on a sample of peripheral blood. These receptors were taken from a man between 50 and 59 years old with acute or convalescent COVID-19.

DNA of the CDR3: TGCGCCAGCAGCTTGGAGGCTAGATCAGGGGAGCTGTTTTTT. Residues: CASSLEARSGELFF. The chain carries TRBV5-1 and TRBJ2-2; no definite D call. The V end lost 0 bases, the J end lost 8 bases, and 11 bases lay between the germline ends. CDR3 size: 14 residues. CDR1 is SGHRS, CDR2 YFSETQ, per germline.

CDR3 DNA sequence: TGTGCCAGCAGCCAAGAATTGAGCGGGGCCTACGAGCAGTACTTC. This codes for CASSQELSGAYEQYF. The chain carries TRBV4-2 and TRBJ2-7; 7 bases match TRBD2. The CDR3 covers 15 residues. Germline CDR1 reads LGHNA; CDR2 reads YNFKEQ. V lost 0 bases and J lost 2; bases outside the gene matches: 4.

This clone has only a few counts. The V and J genes are TRBV2 and TRBJ2-5; perhaps TRBD2 as D (5 bases). V dropped 2 bases and J dropped 5 bases, with 6 bases sitting between them. The CDR3 spans 12 residues. CDR1 is SNHLY, CDR2 FYNNEI, per germline. The CDR3 region has the DNA TGTGCCAGCAGTGAAAGGAGGGAGACCCAGTACTTC. It specifies CASSERRETQYF. The full variable domain, rest sourced from reference TRBV2 and TRBJ2-5, is EPEVTQTPSHQVTQMGQEVILRCVPISNHLYFYWYRQILGQKVEFLVSFYNNEISEKSEIFDDQFSVERPDGSNFTLKIRSTKLEDSAMYFCASSERRETQYFGPGTRLLVL.

This clone was detected only a few times. The V gene is TRBV6-5, the J gene TRBJ1-6; a possible D gene is TRBD1 (5 bases). V dropped 0 bases and J dropped 7 bases, with 7 bases sitting between them. In germline, CDR1 is MNHEY, CDR2 SVGAGI. This CDR3 is 14 amino acids long. CDR3 residues: CASSYSGGNSPLHF. CDR3 bases: TGTGCCAGCAGTTACTCGGGGGGAAATTCACCCCTCCACTTT.

This chain connects TRBV19 to TRBJ2-1; TRBD1 might be the D (6 bases). Germline CDR1 and CDR2: LNHDA and SQIVND (reference sequence). The germline V and J ends were trimmed by 0 bases and 15 bases, with 12 bases remaining between them. The CDR3 is made up of 12 amino acids. CDR3 DNA sequence: TGTGCCAGTAGTATAGATCGCACAGGGTGGTTCTTC. Protein sequence: CASSIDRTGWFF.

The chain joins TRBV3-1 (or the pseudogene TRBV3-2) to TRBJ2-1, with TRBD2 identical over 10 bases. Germline CDR1 is LGHDT and CDR2 is YNNKEL (reference sequence). CDR3 length: 16 residues. The V gene end was trimmed by 2 bases and the J gene end by 6 bases; junction bases not matched to a gene: 7. CDR3 loop: CASSQRAGGPTNEQFF. The CDR3 DNA sequence: TGTGCCAGCAGCCAACGAGCGGGAGGGCCCACCAATGAGCAGTTCTTC.

V gene TRBV11-2 combines with J gene TRBJ2-7; 11 positions agree with TRBD2. Germline CDR1 reads SGHAT; CDR2 reads FQNNGV. The V gene end was trimmed by 1 base and the J gene end by 9 bases; junction bases not matched to a gene: 17. This CDR3 is built from 18 residues. CDR3 sequence reads: CASSLGIGGLAGTSRQYF. In nucleotides, the CDR3 is TGTGCCAGCAGCTTAGGGATAGGAGGACTAGCGGGCACCTCAAGGCAGTACTTC.

This rearrangement joins TRBV2 to TRBJ1-3; a weak D match, TRBD1 (5 bases). Germline-derived CDR1 and CDR2 are SNHLY and FYNNEI. Trimming removed 4 bases at V and 1 base at J, with 8 bases between. The CDR3 length is 14 residues. The CDR3 region is CASSAGPSGNTIYF. The CDR3 nucleotides are TGTGCCAGCAGTGCAGGGCCTTCTGGAAACACCATATATTTT.

The chain recombines TRBV19 with TRBJ2-1; 10 nucleotides agree with TRBD1. Germline CDR1 is LNHDA and CDR2 is SQIVND (reference sequence). Losses at the gene ends were 5 bases for V and 7 bases for J; bases not matched to a gene: 11. CDR3 length: 16 residues. The CDR3 here is CASSPRDRGWGNEQFF. Here the CDR3 DNA reads TGTGCCAGTAGTCCCCGGGACAGGGGTTGGGGGAATGAGCAGTTCTTC.

This chain connects TRBV5-1 to TRBJ2-3; 9 bases agree with TRBD2. V lost 2 bases and J lost 0; bases outside the gene matches: 7. CDR1 SGHRS and CDR2 YFSETQ come from the germline V gene. CDR3 length: 17 amino acids. The CDR3, as DNA: TGCGCCAGCAGCTTACCCGGAGCGGGGGGAAGCACAGATACGCAGTATTTT. It yields the protein CASSLPGAGGSTDTQYF. Filled out from reference TRBV5-1 and TRBJ2-3, the complete variable domain reads KAGVTQTPRYLIKTRGQQVTLSCSPISGHRSVSWYQQTPGQGLQFLFEYFSETQRNKGNFPGRFSGRQFSNSRSEMNVSTLELGDSALYLCASSLPGAGGSTDTQYFGPGTRLTVL.

In its sample, this clone was seen once. The chain is built from TRBV7-8 and TRBJ2-3; 11 bases match TRBD2. The CDR3 totals 16 residues. Germline values: CDR1 SGHVS, CDR2 FQNEAQ. V was clipped by 2 bases and J by 4 bases; unmatched bases: 5. Here the CDR3 DNA reads TGTGCCAGCAGCTTATCGCTAGCGGGAGGTGCAGATACGCAGTATTTT. Its translation: CASSLSLAGGADTQYF. Full variable domain (missing parts from reference TRBV7-8 and TRBJ2-3): GAGVSQSPRYKVAKRGQDVALRCDPISGHVSLFWYQQALGQGPEFLTYFQNEAQLDKSGLPSDRFFAERPEGSVSTLKIQRTQQEDSAVYLCASSLSLAGGADTQYFGPGTRLTVL.

This rearrangement joins TRBV18 to TRBJ2-7, with 12 bases fitting TRBD1. This CDR3 comprises 15 residues. In germline, CDR1 is KGHSH, CDR2 LQKENI. Trimming at V came to 6 bases and at J to 4 bases, leaving 7 bases not matched to a gene. Written as DNA, the CDR3 is TGTGCCAGCTCCCAGGGGACAGGGGGCGGTTACGAGCAGTACTTC. This translates into CASSQGTGGGYEQYF.

This sequence joins TRBV5-1 and TRBJ1-2; TRBD1 might be the D (6 bases). V was pared by 1 base and J by 7 bases, with 17 bases between. The V gene's germline CDR1 is SGHRS and CDR2 YFSETQ. This CDR3 is built from 15 residues. The CDR3, as DNA: TGCGCCAGCAGCTTGCAGGGGATCGTCGAGGGTGGCTACACCTTC. Residues: CASSLQGIVEGGYTF. The full variable domain, with the rest looked up from reference TRBV5-1 and TRBJ1-2, is KAGVTQTPRYLIKTRGQQVTLSCSPISGHRSVSWYQQTPGQGLQFLFEYFSETQRNKGNFPGRFSGRQFSNSRSEMNVSTLELGDSALYLCASSLQGIVEGGYTFGSGTRLTVV.

The V call is TRBV7-6, the J call TRBJ1-2; 7 nucleotides line up with TRBD1. This CDR3 spans 15 amino acids. J was trimmed by 8 bases and V by 4 bases; bases with no gene match: 13. Germline V CDR1 and CDR2: SGHVS, FNYEAQ. Written as DNA, the CDR3 is TGTGCCAGCAGCTCCGGAGGACAGGAAGGGTTAGGCTACACCTTC. It translates to CASSSGGQEGLGYTF.

The genes are TRBV7-9 and TRBJ1-1; no reliable D call. This CDR3 has 12 residues. CDR1 and CDR2 from the germline V gene are SEHNR and FQNEAQ (reference sequence). Trimming shortened V by 5 bases and J by 8 bases, and 12 bases separated the two germline ends. The CDR3 region has the DNA TGTGCCAGCAGCGAGGGAACAAAGGAAGCTTTCTTT. Protein: CASSEGTKEAFF.